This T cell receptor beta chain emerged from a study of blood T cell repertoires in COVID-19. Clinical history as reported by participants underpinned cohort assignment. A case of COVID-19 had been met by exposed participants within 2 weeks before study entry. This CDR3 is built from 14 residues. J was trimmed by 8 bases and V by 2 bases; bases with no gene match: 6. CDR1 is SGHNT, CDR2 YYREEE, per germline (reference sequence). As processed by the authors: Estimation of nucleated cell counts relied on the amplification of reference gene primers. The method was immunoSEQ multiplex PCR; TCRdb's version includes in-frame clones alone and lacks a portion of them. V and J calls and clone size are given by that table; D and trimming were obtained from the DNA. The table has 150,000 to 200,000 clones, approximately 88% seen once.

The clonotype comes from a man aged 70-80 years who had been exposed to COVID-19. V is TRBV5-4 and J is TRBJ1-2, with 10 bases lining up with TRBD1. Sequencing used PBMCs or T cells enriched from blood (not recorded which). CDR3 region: CASSLRQGAGGYTF. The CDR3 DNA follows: TGTGCCAGCAGCTTACGACAGGGGGCCGGCGGCTACACCTTC.